This entry is about one T cell receptor (beta chain). The record originates from a study of shared clonotypes between healthy human individuals. Overall study context: CD4 naive and memory got three plates each, CD8 naive two, CD8 memory one.

This CDR3 region has 16 residues. Trimming shortened V by 7 bases and J by 1 base, and 19 bases separated the two germline ends. CDR1 and CDR2 (germline): MNHEY, SMNVEV (reference sequence). The test was conducted at deep level. TCRdb's table, derived via immunoSEQ multiplex PCR, lists solely in-frame clones and lacks some. The sample records fewer than 2.5 million clones, approximately 93% being singletons. This TCR was sampled from a man younger than 35 in good health. Some clones in this sample may be carry-over from other donors' samples. The chain carries TRBV27 and TRBJ1-1; the D is unclear. Sample: naive CD4+ T cells from PBMCs. Subset denoted: CD45RA+ positively selected. The CDR3 DNA reads TGTGCCAGCACCCCTCGGGTACCGGCAGGGAACACTGAAGCTTTCTTT. Its translation is CASTPRVPAGNTEAFF.